The 7 T cell receptor beta chains below all came from one sample that was sequenced in a study of blood T cell repertoires in COVID-19. Some clones are missing from TCRdb's copy, which holds only in-frame ones; the method was immunoSEQ multiplex PCR. The sample shows 200,000 to 250,000 clones, about nine tenths of them seen only once. The sample taken for sequencing was peripheral blood. All receptors derive from a man aged 50 to 60 with acute or convalescent COVID-19.

This clone showed up just a few times. The chain employs TRBV19 and TRBJ1-2; TRBD1 agrees at 8 bases. The CDR3 is 15 residues long. Germline CDR1 is LNHDA and CDR2 is SQIVND (reference sequence). V shed 1 base and J 4 bases; nucleotides not matched to a gene: 5. The CDR3 DNA reads as TGTGCCAGTAGTATAGGCCCAGGGGGCGCCTATGGCTACACCTTC. Protein: CASSIGPGGAYGYTF.

The rearrangement uses TRBV7-9 and TRBJ2-5; perhaps TRBD2 as D (7 bases). V was cut by 5 bases and J by 3 bases, with 19 bases left in between. Per the germline V gene, CDR1 is SEHNR and CDR2 is FQNEAQ (reference sequence). This CDR3 spans 16 amino acids. For the CDR3, the DNA is TGTGCCAGCAGCCCGCGGGGGCTAAGTACGGAAGAGACCCAGTACTTC. Protein product: CASSPRGLSTEETQYF. The whole variable domain, filled in from reference TRBV7-9 and TRBJ2-5, reads DTGVSQNPRHKITKRGQNVTFRCDPISEHNRLYWYRQTLGQGPEFLTYFQNEAQLEKSRLLSDRFSAERPKGSFSTLEIQRTEQGDSAMYLCASSPRGLSTEETQYFGPGTRLLVL.

This chain links TRBV5-1 with TRBJ1-1, with 8 bases fitting TRBD1. The CDR3 totals 15 residues. With 4 bases clipped from V and 2 bases from J, the junction kept 7 bases outside the gene matches. Germline-derived CDR1 and CDR2 are SGHRS and YFSETQ. CDR3 sequence reads: CASSPGGGRNTEAFF. The CDR3 DNA reads TGCGCCAGCAGCCCAGGGGGCGGGCGCAACACTGAAGCTTTCTTT.

The chain has TRBV5-1 and TRBJ1-5; TRBD1 is a possible D gene (5 bases). With 0 bases removed from V and 2 bases from J, the gap between germline ends came to 18 bases. The CDR3 is 18 amino acids. Per germline, CDR1 SGHRS and CDR2 YFSETQ. DNA for the CDR3: TGCGCCAGCAGCTTGGGACAGTTAGGAAGTTTTGGCAATCAGCCCCAGCATTTT. This encodes CASSLGQLGSFGNQPQHF.

V and J are TRBV19 and TRBJ2-7; 11 bases match TRBD2. Looked up from germline, CDR1 is LNHDA and CDR2 is SQIVND (reference sequence). The CDR3 is 14 amino acids. J lost 6 bases, V lost 6 bases, and 7 bases had no gene match. The CDR3 coding sequence is TGTGCCAGTAGCGTGACTAGCGGGGCGGGCGAGCAGTACTTC. It specifies CASSVTSGAGEQYF.

In its sample, this clone was seen many times. CDR3 bases: TGCGCCACCCGGACAGGGGGTAGCAATCAGCCCCAGCATTTT. Its protein product is CATRTGGSNQPQHF. V usage is TRBV10-2 and J usage is TRBJ1-5, with 10 bases that match TRBD1. Germline CDR1 is WSHSY and CDR2 is SAAADI. Losses at the gene ends were 10 bases for V and 0 bases for J; bases not matched to a gene: 3. This CDR3 comprises 14 residues.

The CDR3 region is CASNLAGDYGYTF. CDR3 sequence (DNA): TGTGCCAGCAACTTGGCGGGGGACTATGGCTACACCTTC. The chain has TRBV28 and TRBJ1-2; D possibly corresponds to TRBD1 (5 bases). This CDR3 has 13 residues. Trimming shortened V by 7 bases and J by 3 bases, and 12 bases separated the two germline ends. Germline lookup yields CDR1 MDHEN and CDR2 SYDVKM.